This T cell receptor (beta chain) was sequenced during a study of T cell repertoires in cytomegalovirus infection. Notes on the study in general: CMV carriers having the relevant HLA were flagged by cumulative public TCR beta family frequency. Dominant in the ex vivo response were TCR beta clonotypes restricted by HLA-C and specific for CMV.

This clonotype was seen a few times. Its cognate antigen is unknown. One entry per CDR3 protein results from TCRdb running MiXCR on the reads. This sample has approximately 500,000 distinct CDR3 sequences, with 33% found just once. This clonotype was obtained from a human donor in good health (CMV status not recorded). Some clones in this sample may be carry-over from other donors' samples. Sequences were derived from cultured PBMCs, sampled from culture after CMV antigen stimulation.

The CDR3 is CASRTGFYGYTF. CDR3 DNA: TGTGCCAGCAGAACAGGGTTCTATGGCTACACCTTC. The chain employs TRBV12-3 or TRBV12-4 and TRBJ1-2; a possible D gene is TRBD1 (6 bases). CDR3 length equals 12 residues. V was trimmed by 6 bases and J by 4 bases, leaving 9 bases between them.